The 9 T cell receptor beta chains below all came from one sample that was sequenced in a study of blood T cell repertoires in COVID-19. TCRdb keeps only in-frame clones here, not all; method: immunoSEQ multiplex PCR. The sample holds some 300,000 clones; about 90% are singletons and the top ten take roughly 0.94%. Sequenced sample: PBMCs or T cells enriched from blood (not recorded which). These receptors were taken from a woman in her twenties or thirties who had recovered from COVID-19.

The rearrangement links TRBV6-5 to TRBJ1-6; D might be TRBD1 (5 bases). Trimming cost V 6 bases and J 7 bases, with 10 bases left between them. The CDR3 extends over 13 amino acids. Germline values: CDR1 MNHEY, CDR2 SVGAGI. The CDR3, as DNA: TGTGCCAGCAGCCAGGGCCCGAATTCACCCCTCCACTTT. Translating gives CASSQGPNSPLHF.

This chain connects TRBV2 to TRBJ2-7, with D perhaps matching TRBD1 (6 bases). This CDR3 has 14 residues. In germline, CDR1 is SNHLY, CDR2 FYNNEI. V lost 10 bases to trimming and J lost 0 bases, with 16 bases between them. CDR3 sequence (DNA): TGTGCCACCATAGACAGGACTCTCTCCTACGAGCAGTACTTC. Encoded protein: CATIDRTLSYEQYF.

DNA of the CDR3: TGTGCCAGCAGTACGTATTCGACAGGAGCCTATGGCTACACCTTC. Translated, it gives CASSTYSTGAYGYTF. The chain combines TRBV28 with TRBJ1-2, with D tentatively TRBD1 (6 bases). Germline CDR1 is MDHEN and CDR2 is SYDVKM. V lost 5 bases, J lost 4 bases, and 17 bases lay in between. CDR3 length: 15 residues.

This chain links TRBV5-6 with TRBJ1-1; D is unresolved. The ends were cut back, 2 bases at V and 4 bases at J, with 24 bases in the middle. This CDR3 has 18 residues. Germline assignment: CDR1 SGHDT and CDR2 YYEEEE. The CDR3 is CASSFPPASLTPGTEAFF. The DNA of the CDR3 is TGTGCCAGCAGCTTTCCCCCAGCGAGCCTCACCCCGGGCACTGAAGCTTTCTTT. Variable domain in full (rest from reference TRBV5-6 and TRBJ1-1): DAGVTQSPTHLIKTRGQQVTLRCSPKSGHDTVSWYQQALGQGPQFIFQYYEEEERQRGNFPDRFSGHQFPNYSSELNVNALLLGDSALYLCASSFPPASLTPGTEAFFGQGTRLTVV.

This sequence joins TRBV10-3 and TRBJ1-1; 9 bases are shared with TRBD1. J was trimmed by 3 bases and V by 10 bases; bases with no gene match: 6. The length of the CDR3 is 13 residues. Germline V gene data show CDR1 as ENHRY and CDR2 as SYGVKD. This CDR3 is CANQGQGDTEAFF. In DNA, the CDR3 is TGTGCCAACCAGGGACAGGGAGACACTGAAGCTTTCTTT.

The sample holds one count of this clone. The rearrangement joins TRBV7-9 to TRBJ2-3; the match to TRBD2 covers 9 bases. With 7 bases clipped from V and 4 bases from J, the junction kept 9 bases outside the gene matches. The germline gives CDR1 SEHNR, CDR2 FQNEAQ (reference sequence). The CDR3 has 15 residues. The CDR3 bases are TGTGCCAGCAAAGTAGCGGGGGATTGGGCAGATACGCAGTATTTT. Its translation: CASKVAGDWADTQYF.

The chain uses TRBV7-2 and TRBJ1-1; no reliable D call. CDR1 SGHTA and CDR2 FQGNSA come from the germline V gene. Trimming removed 5 bases at V and 1 base at J, with 11 bases between. The CDR3 is made up of 14 amino acids. The CDR3 coding sequence is TGTGCCAGCAGCGTCGGACGGGGGAACACTGAAGCTTTCTTT. Translated, it gives CASSVGRGNTEAFF. The entire variable domain, with the rest obtained from reference TRBV7-2 and TRBJ1-1, is as follows: GAGVSQSPSNKVTEKGKDVELRCDPISGHTALYWYRQSLGQGLEFLIYFQGNSAPDKSGLPSDRFSAERTGGSVSTLTIQRTQQEDSAVYLCASSVGRGNTEAFFGQGTRLTVV.

V gene TRBV30 combines with J gene TRBJ2-7; TRBD1 matches 8 bases. This CDR3 spans 14 amino acids. With V trimmed by 3 bases and J by 2 bases, 6 bases remained unmatched. Per germline, CDR1 GTSNPN and CDR2 SVGIG (reference sequence). DNA for the CDR3: TGTGCCTGGAGCGCCGGCAGGGGGCCCTACGAGCAGTACTTC. Its protein product is CAWSAGRGPYEQYF.

The chain employs TRBV10-1 and TRBJ1-3; D possibly corresponds to TRBD1 (6 bases). Germline CDR1 is WNHNN and CDR2 is SYGVQD (reference sequence). The CDR3 has 18 amino acids. V lost 5 bases and J lost 5, with 25 bases in between. The DNA for the CDR3 is TGCGCCAGCAGTCCGGGACAAGGATTTGAAGCTGGGCGAAACACCATATATTTT. It translates to CASSPGQGFEAGRNTIYF.